This is a list of T cell receptor beta chains from one sample in a study of OX40 agonist ivuxolimab in advanced cancers. Measured with immunoSEQ multiplex PCR; TCRdb has only the in-frame clones, and not every one. The table shows 55,000 to 85,000 clones, with 70% to 90% occurring only once. The sample consisted of CD4+ or CD8+ T cells sorted from blood, taken in a trial of the OX40 agonist ivuxolimab. These TCRs come from an adult with an advanced solid tumor such as melanoma, head and neck, liver or kidney cancer. Each CDR3 is given without its conserved first and last residue. Each record gives: V gene, J gene, CDR3 protein.

TRBV15	TRBJ2-5	ATSRDGTLGTQY
TRBV6-5	TRBJ2-7	ASSRGGDEQY
TRBV5-4	TRBJ2-3	ASSLGPTAGVDTQY
TRBV12-5	TRBJ1-5	ASGYNSNQPQH
TRBV7-2	TRBJ2-7	ASSSGLAAQQY
TRBV19	TRBJ2-5	ASSRGGPGTAKETQY
TRBV6-6	TRBJ1-3	ASRLTGNTIY
TRBV7-2	TRBJ1-1	ASSLQGNTEAF
TRBV7-2	TRBJ1-2	ASTLSRQAEGYT
TRBV6-6	TRBJ2-1	ASSSTGTQYNEQF
TRBV9	TRBJ1-2	ASSPTPRPEGYT
TRBV27	TRBJ2-3	ASSLGGTGLARTDTQY
TRBV29-1	TRBJ1-1	SIGDRYTEAF
TRBV5-1	TRBJ2-2	ASSSSLARNTGELF
TRBV2	TRBJ2-5	ASSSKGETQY
TRBV11-3	TRBJ2-1	ASSFRTGDYNEQF
TRBV6-5	TRBJ2-2	ASRPGQGSTGELF
TRBV6-9	TRBJ1-2	ASSHRDRTNYGYT
TRBV5-4	TRBJ2-7	ASSLDRPYEQY
TRBV9	TRBJ2-3	ASSVGRTLSTDTQY
TRBV4-3	TRBJ1-1	ASSQEPGRGDTEAF
TRBV7-2	TRBJ2-7	ATSGLAGRPSYEQY
TRBV30	TRBJ1-6	AWSSLGAGENSPLH
TRBV14	TRBJ2-7	ASSPGLAGLSRQY
TRBV19	TRBJ1-6	ASSPGTGYNSPLH
TRBV15	TRBJ2-7	ATSSSGRAYEQY
TRBV5-4	TRBJ2-2	ASKKQDSAGELF
TRBV7-3	TRBJ1-2	ASSPRDLGGYT
TRBV19	TRBJ1-4	ASRPGTATEKLF
TRBV6-5	TRBJ2-7	ASRKTGGGEQY
TRBV7-9	TRBJ1-3	ASSLAQGPGNTIY
TRBV5-1	TRBJ2-2	ASSLSRVDTGELF
TRBV5-1	TRBJ2-5	ASSSGGVRETQY
TRBV19	TRBJ1-5	ASNDRATSNQPQH
TRBV29-1	TRBJ2-7	SVVRGWTDYEQY
TRBV27	TRBJ2-5	ASSLGEFGTQY
TRBV28	TRBJ2-3	ASRPSGQGTDTQY
TRBV27	TRBJ2-7	ASSLTSGKGVVEQY
TRBV11-2	TRBJ2-4	ASSLYRDIQY
TRBV2	TRBJ1-1	ASSRFQVGSTEAF
TRBV5-4	TRBJ2-2	ASSSLQTSLAGELF
TRBV30	TRBJ1-5	AWSLGRRAQPQH
TRBV29-1	TRBJ2-1	SAGGRSFSYNEQF
TRBV7-9	TRBJ2-5	ASSLAGGLETQY